The next 16 T cell receptor beta chains were all read from a single sample in a study of shared clonotypes between healthy human individuals. Here immunoSEQ multiplex PCR was the method, and the copy in TCRdb shows in-frame clones only, minus some. This table holds some 2.1 million clones, just under 95% found once. Naive CD8 cells, CD45RO-negative and positively selected for CCR7, excluded terminally differentiated effector memory CD45RA+ cells. The specimen sequenced was naive CD8+ T cells from PBMCs. The receptor set was obtained from a man between 18 and 29 years old in good health. Some clones in this sample may be carry-over from other donors' samples.

V is TRBV7-8 and J is TRBJ2-3; D call uncertain. The CDR3 runs to 13 residues. Trimming took 1 base from V and 7 from J, leaving 9 bases between them. Germline loops: CDR1 SGHVS, CDR2 FQNEAQ. The CDR3 is CASSLGWAHTQYF. In DNA form, the CDR3 reads TGTGCCAGCAGCTTAGGGTGGGCACATACGCAGTATTTT.

Concerning this clone itself: Other nucleotide sequences in the sample specify the same CDR3. The chain combines TRBV28 with TRBJ2-2; D is unclear. This CDR3 has 14 residues. The V gene lost 3 bases and the J gene lost 1 base, with 6 bases spanning the gap. The germline V gene encodes CDR1 MDHEN and CDR2 SYDVKM. This CDR3 reads CASSFWGNTGELFF. For the CDR3, the DNA is TGTGCCAGCAGTTTCTGGGGGAACACCGGGGAGCTGTTTTTT.

This clone was seen only a few times. CDR3 in DNA: TGTGCCAGCAGCTTGGACACCACCGGCTACACCTTC. Translation gives CASSLDTTGYTF. The gene calls are TRBV5-4 and TRBJ1-2; no reliable D call. Trimming removed 0 bases from V and 8 bases from J, with 8 bases in between. Germline V gene sequence: CDR1 SGHNT, CDR2 YYREEE (reference sequence). The length of the CDR3 is 12 residues.

The rearrangement joins TRBV14 to TRBJ2-7; TRBD1 matches 7 bases. Germline V gene sequence: CDR1 SGHDN, CDR2 FVKESK. The trim removed 2 bases at V and 6 bases at J, leaving 7 bases unmatched. The length of the CDR3 is 14 residues. The CDR3 is CASSQNRGSSEQYF. CDR3 in DNA: TGTGCCAGCAGCCAAAACAGGGGTAGTAGCGAGCAGTACTTC.

This clone was counted once. The chain recombines TRBV7-9 with TRBJ1-5, with D possibly matching TRBD1 (6 bases). Trimming stripped 2 bases from V and 4 bases from J, with 9 bases between. Germline CDR1 SEHNR, CDR2 FQNEAQ (reference sequence). This CDR3 has 14 residues. CDR3 residues: CASSLPGANQPQHF. The CDR3 coding sequence is TGTGCCAGCAGCTTACCGGGGGCAAATCAGCCCCAGCATTTT.

V is TRBV7-9 and J is TRBJ2-1, with D maybe TRBD2 (5 bases). CDR3 length: 16 residues. Germline V gives CDR1 SEHNR, CDR2 FQNEAQ (reference sequence). V lost 3 bases and J lost 10, with 22 bases in between. CDR3 DNA: TGTGCCAGCAGCTTTCTTCCCCGGACTTTGGACGCCGAGCAGTTCTTC. It translates to CASSFLPRTLDAEQFF.

A remark on this clone: Within the sample, other DNA sequences also encode this same CDR3. J is TRBJ2-7 and V is TRBV7-9; 7 nucleotides agree with TRBD2. The CDR3 extends over 12 amino acids. V gave up 5 bases and J gave up 6 bases; unmatched junction bases: 4. Germline CDR1 is SEHNR and CDR2 is FQNEAQ (reference sequence). CDR3 sequence (DNA): TGTGCCAGCAGCCGGTCGGGGGGCGAGCAGTACTTC. This sequence encodes CASSRSGGEQYF.

The V and J genes are TRBV28 and TRBJ2-1, with no clear D. The CDR3 totals 13 residues. CDR1 is MDHEN and CDR2 is SYDVKM in the germline V gene. The ends were cut back, 2 bases at V and 9 bases at J, with 11 bases in the middle. Here the CDR3 DNA reads TGTGCCAGCAGTTTAAAATTGCTGATTGAGCAGTTCTTC. It specifies CASSLKLLIEQFF.

The chain is built from TRBV7-9 and TRBJ2-2; D is possibly TRBD2 (5 bases). The CDR3 runs 14 residues. V gave up 7 bases and J gave up 7 bases, with 16 bases separating them. Germline loops: CDR1 SEHNR, CDR2 FQNEAQ (reference sequence). DNA for the CDR3: TGTGCCAGCACCAAATCGGACTTGGGCGGGGAGCTGTTTTTT. The encoded protein is CASTKSDLGGELFF.

V gene TRBV7-9 combines with J gene TRBJ2-4; D is possibly TRBD1 (5 bases). The CDR3 runs to 14 residues. With 7 bases removed from V and 7 bases from J, the gap between germline ends came to 17 bases. Germline lookup yields CDR1 SEHNR and CDR2 FQNEAQ (reference sequence). The CDR3 loop reads CASNLKGVLNIQYF. DNA of the CDR3: TGTGCCAGCAACCTTAAAGGGGTGTTGAACATTCAGTACTTC.

Of note for this clone: The same CDR3 is also encoded by other DNA sequences in this sample. The chain is built from TRBV5-1 and TRBJ2-2, with D maybe TRBD2 (5 bases). The germline CDR1 and CDR2 sequences are SGHRS and YFSETQ. CDR3 length: 16 amino acids. V was cut by 0 bases and J by 1 base, with 10 bases left in between. CDR3 DNA sequence: TGCGCCAGCAGCTTGGTGGGTAGCGAGAACACCGGGGAGCTGTTTTTT. Translated: CASSLVGSENTGELFF.

The J gene is TRBJ2-1, the V gene TRBV28; TRBD1 agrees at 10 bases. Trimming at V came to 8 bases and at J to 8 bases, leaving 9 bases not matched to a gene. Germline CDR1 reads MDHEN; CDR2 reads SYDVKM. This CDR3 has 14 residues. CDR3 DNA sequence: TGTGCCAGCGGCGGGACAGGGGCAATCGATGAGCAGTTCTTC. Translated, it gives CASGGTGAIDEQFF. Looking up the rest from reference TRBV28 and TRBJ2-1 gives the full variable domain: DVKVTQSSRYLVKRTGEKVFLECVQDMDHENMFWYRQDPGLGLRLIYFSYDVKMKEKGDIPEGYSVSREKKERFSLILESASTNQTSMYLCASGGTGAIDEQFFGPGTRLTVL.

This clone was found once. The chain couples TRBV28 to TRBJ2-1; 10 bases agree with TRBD1. CDR3 length: 14 residues. Germline CDR1 is MDHEN and CDR2 is SYDVKM. The V and J ends lost 6 bases and 4 bases, in that order; junction bases with no gene match: 3. In nucleotides, the CDR3 is TGTGCCAGCAGAAGACAGGGGGCGTACAATGAGCAGTTCTTC. Amino acids: CASRRQGAYNEQFF.

The rearrangement links TRBV7-9 to TRBJ2-3; the D gene is possibly TRBD1 (5 bases). The CDR3 is made up of 17 amino acids. CDR1 and CDR2 from the germline V gene are SEHNR and FQNEAQ (reference sequence). The V end lost 2 bases, the J end lost 8 bases, and 23 bases lay between the germline ends. CDR3: CASSLLRAGRSPGTQYF. DNA of the CDR3: TGTGCCAGCAGCTTACTGAGAGCAGGGCGTAGTCCGGGTACGCAGTATTTT.

This chain uses TRBV10-3 with TRBJ1-3, with 12 bases aligning to TRBD1. This CDR3 has 17 residues. The germline CDR1 and CDR2 sequences are ENHRY and SYGVKD. V trimming: 8 bases; J trimming: 4 bases; junction bases outside the gene matches: 12. Here the CDR3 DNA reads TGTGCCATCGAATCTACGGGACAGGGGGCTTCGGGAAACACCATATATTTT. Amino acids: CAIESTGQGASGNTIYF.

The J gene is TRBJ2-5, the V gene TRBV7-6; 9 positions agree with TRBD2. With 2 bases clipped from V and 4 bases from J, the junction kept 11 bases outside the gene matches. Germline CDR1 is SGHVS and CDR2 is FNYEAQ. This CDR3 has 17 residues. For the CDR3, the DNA is TGTGCCAGCAGCTTAACATGGGCGGGAGGGCCGGGAGAGACCCAGTACTTC. Its protein is CASSLTWAGGPGETQYF.